The 8 T cell receptor beta chains presented below share a single source sample, sequenced in a study of T-cell reconstitution after alpha-beta-depleted transplantation in children. This sample's TCRbeta library carried unique molecular identifier barcodes. In TCRdb, the PCR reads were re-called with MiXCR into one record per CDR3 protein. The sample records about 980,000 distinct CDR3 sequences, about 29% being singletons. The source material was PBMCs, mostly from graft donor cells, sampled 360 days after TCRalphabeta/CD19-depleted stem cell transplant. These receptor sequences come from a boy in the first two years of life who had a stem cell transplant for SCID, so the T cells may come from the graft donor.

The chain has TRBV6-5 and TRBJ1-5, with TRBD1 as a possible D gene (6 bases). Germline V CDR1 and CDR2: MNHEY, SVGAGI. The V gene lost 2 bases and the J gene lost 3 bases, with 11 bases spanning the gap. This CDR3 is built from 15 residues. CDR3 bases: TGTGCCAGCAGTTACGCTACAGGGCCCAATCAGCCCCAGCATTTT. Protein product: CASSYATGPNQPQHF.

This clonotype was found a few times. The chain joins TRBV20-1 to TRBJ2-5; TRBD2 aligns across 14 bases. CDR3 length: 13 amino acids. Germline trimming cut 5 bases from V and 6 bases from J; bases unmatched to any gene: 2. Germline CDR1 DFQATT, CDR2 SNEGSKA (reference sequence). The CDR3 DNA reads as TGCAGTGCTCGACTAGCGGGAGGGAAGACCCAGTACTTC. Encoded protein: CSARLAGGKTQYF.

This rearrangement joins TRBV11-2 to TRBJ1-1; D is uncertain. V dropped 2 bases and J dropped 7 bases, with 11 bases sitting between them. This CDR3 has 13 residues. From germline, CDR1 is SGHAT and CDR2 FQNNGV. The CDR3 sequence is CASSLRVRVEAFF. CDR3 sequence (DNA): TGTGCCAGCAGCTTACGAGTCAGAGTTGAAGCTTTCTTT.

This chain connects TRBV13 to TRBJ2-7, with 7 positions matching TRBD1. This CDR3 contains 18 residues. The trim removed 4 bases at V and 2 bases at J, leaving 17 bases unmatched. Germline-derived CDR1 and CDR2 are PRHDT and FYEKMQ (reference sequence). CDR3 amino acids: CASSSLQGYGIGTYEQYF. CDR3 nucleotide sequence: TGTGCCAGCAGCTCCTTACAGGGGTATGGAATCGGGACCTACGAGCAGTACTTC. Using reference TRBV13 and TRBJ2-7 for the parts outside the CDR3, the full variable domain is AAGVIQSPRHLIKEKRETATLKCYPIPRHDTVYWYQQGPGQDPQFLISFYEKMQSDKGSIPDRFSAQQFSDYHSELNMSSLELGDSALYFCASSSLQGYGIGTYEQYFGPGTRLTVT.

The table lists this clonotype with a few counts. This sequence joins TRBV5-1 and TRBJ2-5, with D perhaps TRBD2 (5 bases). The length of the CDR3 is 15 residues. Germline loops: CDR1 SGHRS, CDR2 YFSETQ. Trimming pared 4 bases from V and 8 bases from J, leaving 21 bases between. The CDR3 loop reads CASSMTRTARTTQYF. The CDR3 bases are TGCGCCAGCAGCATGACGAGGACTGCCAGAACCACCCAGTACTTC.

Written as DNA, the CDR3 is TGCAGTGCTAGAGACAGGGGAGCGAGGACCCAGTACTTC. Its protein is CSARDRGARTQYF. The rearrangement links TRBV20-1 to TRBJ2-5; the D gene is possibly TRBD1 (6 bases). Germline V lookup: CDR1 DFQATT, CDR2 SNEGSKA (reference sequence). The CDR3 has 13 residues. Trimming removed 0 bases at V and 7 bases at J, with 12 bases between.

This sequence joins TRBV27 and TRBJ2-1; a possible D gene is TRBD2 (7 bases). Germline V gene data show CDR1 as MNHEY and CDR2 as SMNVEV (reference sequence). V was pared by 5 bases and J by 8 bases, with 25 bases between. CDR3 length: 17 residues. CDR3 sequence: CASSPLGRGGASDEQFF. In DNA, the CDR3 is TGTGCCAGCAGTCCTCTCGGAAGGGGGGGGGCAAGCGATGAGCAGTTCTTC.

V usage is TRBV11-2 and J usage is TRBJ2-2; unclear D gene. Trimming stripped 4 bases from V and 4 bases from J, with 13 bases between. This CDR3 contains 15 residues. The germline V gene encodes CDR1 SGHAT and CDR2 FQNNGV. CDR3 DNA: TGTGCCAGCAGCTACGGTTTCAAGGGCACCGGGGAGCTGTTTTTT. Its translation: CASSYGFKGTGELFF.